Included here is one T cell receptor (beta chain) sequence, with context. These data belong to a study of CD8 T cells in Susac syndrome. Random hexamers served to reverse transcribe about 0.5 to 1 ug RNA. TCRdb redid the calling of the immunoSEQ multiplex PCR reads with MiXCR, one entry per CDR3 protein. The sample gives more than 85,000 distinct CDR3 sequences, around 97% of which show up once; approximately 0.093% is in the top ten. CDR3 length equals 12 residues. V was cut by 4 bases and J by 9 bases, with 11 bases left in between. Germline loops: CDR1 SGHTS, CDR2 YDEGEE. V and J are TRBV5-8 and TRBJ1-5; D ambiguous. Sequencing was done on a sample of CD4+ T cells from PBMCs. This receptor was identified in a human donor in good health. This CDR3 is CASSPLKGPQHF. The DNA of the CDR3 is TGTGCCAGCAGCCCCCTAAAGGGGCCCCAGCATTTT.